The 12 T cell receptor beta chains below all came from one sample that was sequenced in a study of PD-1 blockade in classical Hodgkin lymphoma. The method was immunoSEQ multiplex PCR; TCRdb's version includes in-frame clones alone and lacks a portion of them. The sample lists tens of thousands of clones, 90% occurring once. Time point defined: cycle 4 day 1 (C4D1), after less than seven weeks of nivolumab. After autologous stem cell transplantation all patients relapsed, and prior brentuximab vedotin exposure differed between cohorts. Here the sequenced sample was peripheral blood mononuclear cells (PBMCs), taken before the fourth cycle of nivolumab. The receptors shown here come from a human donor with classical Hodgkin lymphoma.

The chain links TRBV30 to TRBJ1-2; a possible D gene is TRBD1 (5 bases). The CDR3 totals 13 residues. V lost 3 bases and J 2 bases, leaving 10 bases between the germline ends. Germline V gives CDR1 GTSNPN, CDR2 SVGIG (reference sequence). The CDR3 protein is CAWRGVRNYGYTF. The DNA for the CDR3 is TGTGCCTGGAGGGGGGTACGAAACTATGGCTACACCTTC.

The chain recombines TRBV9 with TRBJ2-7; 8 bases are a match to TRBD1. After removal of 0 bases from V and 5 bases from J, the junction contained 10 bases not matched to a gene. The length of the CDR3 is 16 residues. Germline-derived CDR1 and CDR2 are SGDLS and YYNGEE. This CDR3 is CASSVGLPGQVNEQYF. The CDR3 DNA is TGTGCCAGCAGCGTAGGATTGCCGGGACAGGTGAACGAGCAGTACTTC.

This clone was recorded a few times. The rearrangement links TRBV9 to TRBJ1-2, with a possible D match to TRBD1 (5 bases). The V gene's germline CDR1 is SGDLS and CDR2 YYNGEE. The CDR3 covers 16 residues. V lost 4 bases, J lost 6 bases, and 22 bases lay in between. CDR3 sequence: CASSPSSGARGHGYTF. CDR3 nucleotide sequence: TGTGCCAGCAGCCCCAGTTCCGGGGCGCGGGGTCATGGCTACACCTTC.

The chain couples TRBV9 to TRBJ1-4; D gene unclear. Deletions cut 3 bases from V and 2 bases from J, with 8 bases between. Germline-derived CDR1 and CDR2 are SGDLS and YYNGEE. This CDR3 region has 14 residues. The CDR3 DNA reads TGTGCCAGCAGCGAACTGGGCACTAATGAAAAACTGTTTTTT. Protein: CASSELGTNEKLFF.

V gene TRBV28 combines with J gene TRBJ2-6; unclear D gene. The V end lost 8 bases, the J end lost 0 bases, and 17 bases lay between the germline ends. This CDR3 region has 17 residues. The germline CDR1 and CDR2 sequences are MDHEN and SYDVKM. The chain's CDR3 is CASQMDGIISGANVLTF. Written as DNA, the CDR3 is TGTGCCAGCCAAATGGACGGTATAATCTCTGGGGCCAACGTCCTGACTTTC. Variable domain in full (rest from reference TRBV28 and TRBJ2-6): DVKVTQSSRYLVKRTGEKVFLECVQDMDHENMFWYRQDPGLGLRLIYFSYDVKMKEKGDIPEGYSVSREKKERFSLILESASTNQTSMYLCASQMDGIISGANVLTFGAGSRLTVL.

V usage is TRBV4-1 and J usage is TRBJ2-5; D not resolved. Deletions cut 1 base from V and 3 bases from J, with 9 bases between. The CDR3 length is 14 residues. From germline, CDR1 is MGHRA and CDR2 YSYEKL. CDR3 region: CASSQGPLKETQYF. CDR3 in DNA: TGCGCCAGCAGCCAAGGCCCCCTTAAAGAGACCCAGTACTTC.

This rearrangement joins TRBV5-6 to TRBJ2-3, with 10 bases fitting TRBD1. The CDR3 runs 13 residues. CDR1 is SGHDT, CDR2 YYEEEE, per germline. V dropped 7 bases and J dropped 5; count of bases not matched to a gene: 4. CDR3 nucleotides: TGTGCCAGCTTGGGACAGGGGAAAGATACGCAGTATTTT. It yields the protein CASLGQGKDTQYF.

The genes are TRBV6-5 and TRBJ2-2; D unresolved. Germline CDR1 is MNHEY and CDR2 is SVGAGI. This CDR3 comprises 15 residues. V was trimmed by 6 bases and J by 4 bases, leaving 15 bases between them. The CDR3 DNA is TGTGCCAGCAGAGACACGGCCTCGGGCACCGGGGAGCTGTTTTTT. Its protein product is CASRDTASGTGELFF.

The V and J genes are TRBV12-5 and TRBJ2-1; 7 bases line up with TRBD2. CDR1 is LGHNT, CDR2 FRNRAP, per germline. The CDR3 has 16 amino acids. Germline trimming cut 1 base from V and 9 bases from J; bases unmatched to any gene: 12. The CDR3 DNA reads TGTGCTAGTGGTTTGGGACTAGCAGAGTTCATGGGTGAGCAGTTCTTC. Protein: CASGLGLAEFMGEQFF.

This chain links TRBV7-9 with TRBJ2-1; maybe TRBD2 (6 bases). Germline V lookup: CDR1 SEHNR, CDR2 FQNEAQ (reference sequence). CDR3 length equals 16 residues. V gave up 3 bases and J gave up 0 bases, with 12 bases separating them. In DNA form, the CDR3 reads TGTGCCAGCAGCTTCTTAGCGGCCTTCTCCTACAATGAGCAGTTCTTC. Its translation: CASSFLAAFSYNEQFF. The entire variable domain, with the rest obtained from reference TRBV7-9 and TRBJ2-1, is as follows: DTGVSQNPRHKITKRGQNVTFRCDPISEHNRLYWYRQTLGQGPEFLTYFQNEAQLEKSRLLSDRFSAERPKGSFSTLEIQRTEQGDSAMYLCASSFLAAFSYNEQFFGPGTRLTVL.

This clone has only one observation. DNA for the CDR3: TGTGCCAGCATTACCCGACAAAATGAAAAACTGTTTTTT. This codes for CASITRQNEKLFF. This chain connects TRBV28 to TRBJ1-4; no definite D call. Germline V gives CDR1 MDHEN, CDR2 SYDVKM. There are 13 residues in the CDR3. Trimming took off 7 bases at V and 5 bases at J, with 11 bases between the two ends.

The chain is built from TRBV19 and TRBJ2-7, with D unresolved. The germline CDR1 and CDR2 sequences are LNHDA and SQIVND (reference sequence). V lost 8 bases, J lost 5 bases, and 16 bases lay in between. CDR3 size: 13 residues. CDR3 in amino acids: CASSARIRDEQYF. DNA of the CDR3: TGTGCCAGTTCCGCCCGGATCCGGGACGAGCAGTACTTC.